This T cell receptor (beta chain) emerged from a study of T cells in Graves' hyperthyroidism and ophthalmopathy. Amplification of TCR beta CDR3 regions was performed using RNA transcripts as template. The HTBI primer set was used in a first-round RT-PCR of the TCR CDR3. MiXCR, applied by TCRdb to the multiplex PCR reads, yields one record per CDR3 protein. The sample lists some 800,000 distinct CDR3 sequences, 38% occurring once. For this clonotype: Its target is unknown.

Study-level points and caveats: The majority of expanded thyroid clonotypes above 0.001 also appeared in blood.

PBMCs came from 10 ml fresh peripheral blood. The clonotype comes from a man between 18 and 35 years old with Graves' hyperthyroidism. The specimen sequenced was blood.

The CDR3 protein is CSARVPGTYYEQYF. The CDR3 DNA follows: TGCAGTGCTAGAGTACCGGGGACGTACTACGAGCAGTACTTC. The rearrangement links TRBV20-1 to TRBJ2-7; the D gene could be TRBD1 or TRBD2 (5 bases each). The CDR3 is 14 residues long. The germline V gene encodes CDR1 DFQATT and CDR2 SNEGSKA (reference sequence). Trimming took off 1 base at V and 3 bases at J, with 13 bases between the two ends.